The 17 T cell receptor beta chains reported below all come from one sample, sequenced in a study of blood T cell repertoires in COVID-19. The protocol was immunoSEQ multiplex PCR, while the TCRdb copy is restricted to in-frame clones and leaves out a portion. The sample shows about 250,000 clones, about four fifths of them seen only once. Input material: peripheral blood. All receptors derive from a man older than 75 with acute or convalescent COVID-19.

This clone was counted between two and nine times. V is TRBV18 and J is TRBJ2-2; 11 bases line up with TRBD1. Per the germline V gene, CDR1 is KGHSH and CDR2 is LQKENI. Trimming took 3 bases from V and 6 from J; bases not matched to a gene: 9. This CDR3 has 17 amino acids. This CDR3 is CASSPKPPGQGAGELFF. The CDR3 DNA follows: TGTGCCAGCTCACCTAAACCTCCGGGACAGGGGGCCGGGGAGCTGTTTTTT.

This chain connects TRBV2 to TRBJ2-3; 12 nucleotides match TRBD2. The V and J ends lost 4 bases and 7 bases, in that order; junction bases with no gene match: 6. This CDR3 is 15 amino acids long. CDR1 and CDR2 (germline): SNHLY, FYNNEI. CDR3 loop: CASSGGTSGRYTQYF. CDR3 bases: TGTGCCAGCAGTGGGGGGACTAGCGGGCGGTATACGCAGTATTTT.

This clone was picked up one time. This CDR3 is CAISRQGALGYGYTF. The DNA for the CDR3 is TGTGCCATCAGTCGACAGGGGGCGTTGGGCTATGGCTACACCTTC. The chain is built from TRBV10-3 and TRBJ1-2; 10 bases align to TRBD1. The CDR3 covers 15 residues. V shed 5 bases and J 4 bases; nucleotides not matched to a gene: 7. Looked up from germline, CDR1 is ENHRY and CDR2 is SYGVKD.

CDR3 residues: CATSRDYEGSYGYTF. CDR3 bases: TGTGCCACCAGCAGAGATTATGAGGGTTCATATGGCTACACCTTC. The rearrangement joins TRBV15 to TRBJ1-2; no firm D call. The germline CDR1 and CDR2 sequences are LNHNV and YYDKDF (reference sequence). The CDR3 consists of 15 residues. Trimming removed 0 bases from V and 5 bases from J, with 13 bases in between.

This rearrangement joins TRBV5-6 to TRBJ2-7, with 11 nucleotides matching TRBD2. The CDR3 loop spans 13 amino acids. Germline V lookup: CDR1 SGHDT, CDR2 YYEEEE. V lost 6 bases to trimming and J lost 4 bases; unmatched junction nucleotides: 3. The CDR3 DNA reads TGTGCCAGCAAACGGACTAGCGGGTACGAGCAGTACTTC. Translation gives CASKRTSGYEQYF.

V usage is TRBV14 and J usage is TRBJ2-3; TRBD2 might be the D (5 bases). The V gene lost 4 bases and the J gene lost 1 base, with 18 bases spanning the gap. The CDR3 spans 17 residues. Germline V gene lookup returns CDR1 SGHDN and CDR2 FVKESK. This CDR3 is CASSPPGWVLGTDTQYF. CDR3 nucleotides: TGTGCCAGCAGCCCTCCGGGATGGGTTTTAGGCACAGATACGCAGTATTTT.

The chain combines TRBV10-2 with TRBJ2-2, with 11 bases identical to TRBD2. Germline CDR1 is WSHSY and CDR2 is SAAADI. The V and J ends lost 6 bases and 5 bases, in that order; junction bases with no gene match: 8. The length of the CDR3 is 16 residues. CDR3 residues: CASRLTSGSNTGELFF. The CDR3 DNA reads TGCGCCAGCAGACTAACTAGCGGGAGTAATACCGGGGAGCTGTTTTTT.

The V call is TRBV9, the J call TRBJ2-7; 11 nucleotides match TRBD2. The CDR3 is 16 residues long. Germline V lookup: CDR1 SGDLS, CDR2 YYNGEE. The V gene end was trimmed by 0 bases and the J gene end by 5 bases; junction bases not matched to a gene: 7. CDR3 coding DNA: TGTGCCAGCAGCGTAGGGGAACTAGCGGGAGTAGACGAGCAGTACTTC. It is translated as CASSVGELAGVDEQYF.

This CDR3 reads CASSPNAGTGELFF. The CDR3 DNA reads TGTGCCAGCAGTCCAAACGCCGGCACCGGGGAGCTGTTTTTT. The chain joins TRBV6-5 to TRBJ2-2; D not resolved. From germline, CDR1 is MNHEY and CDR2 SVGAGI. The CDR3 has 14 amino acids. Deletions cut 5 bases from V and 4 bases from J, with 11 bases between.

The CDR3 region has the DNA TGTGCCAGCTCACCAGGCTGGACAGGGGAGGACACTGAAGCTTTCTTT. Translating gives CASSPGWTGEDTEAFF. The genes are TRBV18 and TRBJ1-1; 9 nucleotides agree with TRBD1. Unmatched junction bases numbered 7, after V lost 2 bases and J lost 3 bases. The CDR3 is 16 amino acids. Germline CDR1 reads KGHSH; CDR2 reads LQKENI.

CDR3 DNA: TGTGCCACCAAAGGTGGGGGCGACTATGGCTACACCTTC. Amino acids: CATKGGGDYGYTF. The chain joins TRBV24-1 to TRBJ1-2, with D perhaps matching TRBD1 (6 bases). V was trimmed by 8 bases and J by 3 bases, leaving 12 bases between them. The length of the CDR3 is 13 residues. Germline V gene lookup returns CDR1 KGHDR and CDR2 SFDVKD.

This chain joins TRBV7-2 and TRBJ2-2, with D possibly being TRBD2 (5 bases). The germline V gene encodes CDR1 SGHTA and CDR2 FQGNSA. Trimming pared 2 bases from V and 1 base from J, leaving 14 bases between. The CDR3 is 17 residues long. The CDR3 is CASSLSWLRVNTGELFF. The CDR3 nucleotides read TGTGCCAGCAGCTTAAGTTGGTTGAGGGTGAACACCGGGGAGCTGTTTTTT.

The chain joins TRBV10-3 to TRBJ1-6, with 8 positions matching TRBD1. V lost 6 bases and J lost 9; bases outside the gene matches: 4. Per germline, CDR1 ENHRY and CDR2 SYGVKD. CDR3 length equals 13 residues. Here the CDR3 DNA reads TGTGCCATCAGGGGACAGGCGGGTTCACCCCTCCACTTT. It translates to CAIRGQAGSPLHF.

This chain uses TRBV30 with TRBJ1-4, with D unclear. Germline assignment: CDR1 GTSNPN and CDR2 SVGIG (reference sequence). The V gene lost 5 bases and the J gene lost 2 bases, with 9 bases spanning the gap. This CDR3 has 13 residues. Here the CDR3 reads CAWSLGTNEKLFF. The CDR3 region has the DNA TGTGCCTGGTCCCTGGGCACTAATGAAAAACTGTTTTTT.

The V gene is TRBV2, the J gene TRBJ2-7; the D is unclear. There are 14 residues in the CDR3. CDR1 and CDR2 (germline): SNHLY, FYNNEI. V was pared by 3 bases and J by 0 bases, with 9 bases between. The CDR3 bases are TGTGCCAGCAGTGACAGGATCAACTCCTACGAGCAGTACTTC. Translation gives CASSDRINSYEQYF.

This clone was counted a single time. This rearrangement joins TRBV5-1 to TRBJ2-3; D is perhaps TRBD2 (6 bases). The CDR3 is 15 amino acids. The V gene's germline CDR1 is SGHRS and CDR2 YFSETQ. V was clipped by 4 bases and J by 2 bases, with 14 bases between them. The CDR3 coding sequence is TGCGCCAGCAGCGCCCTGCGCGGGGCCACAGATACGCAGTATTTT. Amino acids: CASSALRGATDTQYF.

V gene TRBV5-8 combines with J gene TRBJ2-7; 8 bases agree with TRBD1. J was trimmed by 3 bases and V by 0 bases; bases with no gene match: 8. Germline values: CDR1 SGHTS, CDR2 YDEGEE. The CDR3 consists of 16 residues. The CDR3 DNA follows: TGTGCCAGCAGCTTGGGGCAGGGGGCGCGATACTACGAGCAGTACTTC. Translated: CASSLGQGARYYEQYF.